The 3 T cell receptor beta chains below all came from one sample that was sequenced in a study of T cells in Graves' hyperthyroidism and ophthalmopathy. Researchers amplified the TCR beta CDR3 regions from RNA transcripts. The TCR CDR3 first-round RT-PCR relied on the HTBI primer set. TCRdb itself ran the multiplex PCR reads through MiXCR, one entry per CDR3 protein. This table holds 700,000 to 850,000 distinct CDR3 sequences, around 40% found once. Material for sequencing was blood. All receptors come from a woman aged 40 to 49 with Graves' hyperthyroidism.

Notes on this clonotype: The junction departs from germline at one end; a sequencing error may be responsible. The gene calls are TRBV10-2 and TRBJ2-7; no reliable D call. Per germline, CDR1 WSHSY and CDR2 SAAADI. This CDR3 is built from 16 residues. The DNA of the CDR3 is TGTGCCAGCAGTTACAGTAGGTCTTCTTACTTCTACGAGCAGTACTTC. Its translation: CASSYSRSSYFYEQYF.

This clonotype was detected ten times or more. The gene calls are TRBV7-9 and TRBJ1-6; TRBD1 matches 9 bases. The CDR3 has 14 amino acids. Germline V lookup: CDR1 SEHNR, CDR2 FQNEAQ (reference sequence). The junction had 7 bases not matched to a gene; V was cut back by 5 bases and J by 11 bases. In DNA form, the CDR3 reads TGTGCCAGCAGCCTGGGACAGGGTGCACCACCCCTCCACTTT. Its translation is CASSLGQGAPPLHF.

V usage is TRBV7-2 and J usage is TRBJ2-3; possibly TRBD2 for D (6 bases). Germline loops: CDR1 SGHTA, CDR2 FQGNSA. The V and J ends lost 6 bases and 4 bases respectively, with 14 bases between them. This CDR3 has 14 amino acids. CDR3 loop: CASSSGLNPDTQYF. The CDR3 DNA follows: TGTGCCAGCAGTTCGGGACTCAACCCAGATACGCAGTATTTT.